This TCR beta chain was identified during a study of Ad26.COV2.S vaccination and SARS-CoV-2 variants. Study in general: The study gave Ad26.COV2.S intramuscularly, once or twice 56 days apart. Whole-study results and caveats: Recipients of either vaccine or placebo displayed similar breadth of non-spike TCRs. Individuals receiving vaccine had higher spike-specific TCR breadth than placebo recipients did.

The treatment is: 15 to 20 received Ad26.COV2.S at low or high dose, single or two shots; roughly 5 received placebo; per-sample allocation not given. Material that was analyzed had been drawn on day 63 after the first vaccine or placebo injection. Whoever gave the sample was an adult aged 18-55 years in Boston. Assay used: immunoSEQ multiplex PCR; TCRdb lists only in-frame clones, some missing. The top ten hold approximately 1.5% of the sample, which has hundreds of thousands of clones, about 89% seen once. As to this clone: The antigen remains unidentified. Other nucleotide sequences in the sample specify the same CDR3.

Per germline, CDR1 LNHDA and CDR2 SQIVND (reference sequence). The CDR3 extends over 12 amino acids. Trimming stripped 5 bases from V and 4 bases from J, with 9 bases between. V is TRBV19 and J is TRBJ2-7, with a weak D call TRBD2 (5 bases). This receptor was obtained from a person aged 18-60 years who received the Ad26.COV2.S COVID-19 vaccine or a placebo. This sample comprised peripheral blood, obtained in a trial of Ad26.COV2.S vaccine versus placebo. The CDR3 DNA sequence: TGTGCCAGTAGTGCGACGGGATACGAGCAGTACTTC. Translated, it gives CASSATGYEQYF. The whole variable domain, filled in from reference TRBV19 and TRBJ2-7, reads DGGITQSPKYLFRKEGQNVTLSCEQNLNHDAMYWYRQDPGQGLRLIYYSQIVNDFQKGDIAEGYSVSREKKESFPLTVTSAQKNPTAFYLCASSATGYEQYFGPGTRLTVT.